This TCR beta chain was recorded in a study of blood T cells in healthy people across ages. Study-wide results and limits: The study found more naive CD4+ cells and higher diversity in long-lived than aged donors.

The V gene lost 3 bases and the J gene lost 0 bases, with 11 bases spanning the gap. Germline lookup yields CDR1 SGHTA and CDR2 FQGNSA. The CDR3 extends over 15 amino acids. Details on this clonotype: Its antigen is not known.

Next came a second PCR, run for about 6 to 12 cycles, which used a sample-barcoded 5' primer along with a J-beta primer mix. One entry per CDR3 protein results from TCRdb running MiXCR on the 5' RACE reads. The sample includes about 570,000 distinct CDR3 sequences, roughly 28% of them seen just once. The material sequenced was blood. This TCR was sampled from a woman aged 70-85 years in good health. The chain combines TRBV7-2 with TRBJ1-2; unclear D gene. The DNA for the CDR3 is TGTGCCAGCAGCTTTCAATCCTATACTAACTATGGCTACACCTTC. It encodes CASSFQSYTNYGYTF.